Presented here are 26 T cell receptor beta chains from one specimen sequenced in a study of vaccination and CD4 T cells after COVID-19. Sequenced with the Oncomine TCR Beta short-read assay was DNA taken from cultured CD4+ T cells. TCRdb re-analysed the PCR reads in MiXCR, keeping a single row per CDR3 protein. The sample lists about 20,000 distinct CDR3 sequences; 52% were seen once. The treatment was: approximately 9-day PBMC culture with coronavirus spike peptide pools or control peptides (ViraFEST assay). These TCRs' antigens remain unknown. Sequencing was done on a sample of CD4+ T cells from blood, cultured in vitro. These receptors came from a human donor who had recovered from COVID-19.

The chain recombines TRBV5-4 with TRBJ2-1; TRBD2 agrees at 7 bases. The length of the CDR3 is 15 residues. Germline V lookup: CDR1 SGHNT, CDR2 YYREEE (reference sequence). J was trimmed by 2 bases and V by 0 bases; bases with no gene match: 2. As DNA, the CDR3 is TGTGCCAGCAGCTTGGAACTAGCGACCTACAATGAGCAGTTCTTC. Translating gives CASSLELATYNEQFF.

The V call is TRBV6-2 or TRBV6-3, the J call TRBJ2-5, with 8 bases matching TRBD2. The germline CDR1 and CDR2 sequences are MNHEY and SVGEGT. J lost 7 bases, V lost 8 bases, and 12 bases had no gene match. CDR3 length: 14 residues. CDR3 nucleotides: TGTGCCAGCCGGCGGGGGGCCCAAAGATGGACCCAGTACTTC. This translates into CASRRGAQRWTQYF.

This chain joins TRBV7-2 and TRBJ1-5; tentative D call: TRBD1 (5 bases). This CDR3 has 14 amino acids. Looked up from germline, CDR1 is SGHTA and CDR2 is FQGNSA. The V end was cut by 5 bases, the J end by 8 bases, with 16 bases between. The CDR3 region has the DNA TGTGCCAGCAGCCGGCTGGGGGGAAAGGAGCCCCAGCATTTT. Translation gives CASSRLGGKEPQHF.

This clonotype was seen only a few times. The genes are TRBV27 and TRBJ1-5; D call uncertain. V lost 6 bases and J lost 2, with 8 bases in between. Germline V gene sequence: CDR1 MNHEY, CDR2 SMNVEV (reference sequence). This CDR3 region has 13 residues. The DNA for the CDR3 is TGTGCCAGCAGAAGGCAGGGCAATCAGCCCCAGCATTTT. It specifies CASRRQGNQPQHF.

V gene TRBV7-3 combines with J gene TRBJ1-1; no clear D gene. CDR3 length equals 15 residues. CDR1 and CDR2 from the germline V gene are SGHTA and FQGTGA. V was clipped by 4 bases and J by 0 bases, with 12 bases between them. The CDR3: CASSSLALLNTEAFF. DNA of the CDR3: TGTGCCAGCAGCTCTCTGGCCTTACTGAACACTGAAGCTTTCTTT.

The rearrangement links TRBV6-1 to TRBJ2-1; 7 nucleotides line up with TRBD1. The CDR3 length is 14 residues. CDR1 MNHNS and CDR2 SASEGT come from the germline V gene. The V segment lost 5 bases and the J segment 3 bases; nucleotides outside the gene matches: 4. Here the CDR3 reads CASSTQGFYNEQFF. CDR3 coding DNA: TGTGCCAGCAGTACACAGGGGTTCTACAATGAGCAGTTCTTC.

The V gene is TRBV20-1, the J gene TRBJ1-6, with D possibly being TRBD1 (5 bases). V was cut by 1 base and J by 12 bases, with 19 bases left in between. This CDR3 region has 15 residues. Germline lookup yields CDR1 DFQATT and CDR2 SNEGSKA (reference sequence). Written as DNA, the CDR3 is TGCAGTGCTAGAGTGGGAGGGGCAGGACAAGAACCCCTCCACTTT. Protein sequence: CSARVGGAGQEPLHF.

The chain is built from TRBV10-3 and TRBJ1-3; D might be TRBD1 (5 bases). CDR1 and CDR2 (germline): ENHRY, SYGVKD. The CDR3 contains 13 residues. V dropped 6 bases and J dropped 0 bases, with 6 bases sitting between them. CDR3 DNA: TGTGCCATCAGCCAGGGCTCTGGAAACACCATATATTTT. Amino acids: CAISQGSGNTIYF.

J is TRBJ2-5 and V is TRBV7-9; no definite D call. Germline V gene sequence: CDR1 SEHNR, CDR2 FQNEAQ (reference sequence). CDR3 length: 14 residues. V gave up 4 bases and J gave up 5 bases, with 14 bases separating them. CDR3 bases: TGTGCCAGCAGCTCAAGAACCGTGGGGGAGACCCAGTACTTC. This gives the protein CASSSRTVGETQYF.

The chain has TRBV28 and TRBJ1-5, with TRBD1 matching 7 bases. Germline lookup yields CDR1 MDHEN and CDR2 SYDVKM. V shed 3 bases, J shed 2 bases, and the junction held 1 base outside the gene matches. The CDR3 consists of 14 residues. CDR3 amino acids: CASSFTGGNQPQHF. CDR3 bases: TGTGCCAGCAGTTTCACAGGGGGCAATCAGCCCCAGCATTTT.

The V and J genes are TRBV18 and TRBJ1-6; the D is unclear. Germline V gene data show CDR1 as KGHSH and CDR2 as LQKENI. Trimming pared 1 base from V and 11 bases from J, leaving 12 bases between. This CDR3 is built from 14 residues. In nucleotides, the CDR3 is TGTGCCAGCTCACCACGGGAAGGGTTGGCACCCCTCCACTTT. Its translation: CASSPREGLAPLHF.

The CDR3 protein is CASSLTRLTTEAFF. The DNA for the CDR3 is TGTGCCAGCAGTTTAACTCGGCTTACGACTGAAGCTTTCTTT. V is TRBV12-3 or TRBV12-4 and J is TRBJ1-1; D is undetermined. Trimming removed 2 bases at V and 5 bases at J, with 12 bases between. There are 14 residues in the CDR3.

This rearrangement joins TRBV24-1 to TRBJ2-6; D is uncertain. V shed 6 bases and J shed 1 base, with 0 bases lying between them. The CDR3 runs to 12 residues. The germline CDR1 and CDR2 sequences are KGHDR and SFDVKD. Here the CDR3 DNA reads TGTGCCACCAGTTCTGGGGCCAACGTCCTGACTTTC. Amino acid sequence: CATSSGANVLTF.

This clonotype was counted only a few times. The chain recombines TRBV7-2 with TRBJ1-2; unclear D gene. Germline V gives CDR1 SGHTA, CDR2 FQGNSA. Trimming took off 5 bases at V and 7 bases at J, with 14 bases between the two ends. This CDR3 has 13 residues. CDR3 nucleotide sequence: TGTGCCAGCAGCCCCCGCGGGTCCGGTGGCTACACCTTC. Encoded protein: CASSPRGSGGYTF. Complete variable domain (other parts from reference TRBV7-2 and TRBJ1-2): GAGVSQSPSNKVTEKGKDVELRCDPISGHTALYWYRQSLGQGLEFLIYFQGNSAPDKSGLPSDRFSAERTGGSVSTLTIQRTQQEDSAVYLCASSPRGSGGYTFGSGTRLTVV.

This clonotype came up a few times. V usage is TRBV20-1 and J usage is TRBJ1-4, with 8 bases lining up with TRBD1. The CDR3 runs to 15 residues. Germline CDR1 DFQATT, CDR2 SNEGSKA (reference sequence). With V trimmed by 2 bases and J by 8 bases, 10 bases remained unmatched. CDR3 protein: CSARHPDRDNEKLFF. The CDR3 DNA reads TGCAGTGCTAGACACCCGGACAGGGATAACGAAAAACTGTTTTTT.

This clonotype occurred a few times. The chain carries TRBV27 and TRBJ1-2; no firm D call. This CDR3 has 12 amino acids. With 8 bases removed from V and 5 bases from J, the gap between germline ends came to 12 bases. From germline, CDR1 is MNHEY and CDR2 SMNVEV (reference sequence). The CDR3 bases are TGTGCCAGCCGCAAGACGGGATATGGCTACACCTTC. Translation: CASRKTGYGYTF.

The chain is built from TRBV18 and TRBJ1-1; possible D gene TRBD1, 5 bases. This CDR3 has 14 amino acids. CDR1 is KGHSH and CDR2 is LQKENI in the germline V gene. Trimming left V 5 bases short and J 3 bases short, with 13 bases between. This CDR3 is CASSDSGAHTEAFF. The CDR3 DNA sequence: TGTGCCAGCTCAGATTCCGGGGCTCACACTGAAGCTTTCTTT.

This clonotype has only a few counts. The junction does not match germline at one end; this may be a read error. J is TRBJ2-5 and V is TRBV7-7; D gene ambiguous. Germline-derived CDR1 and CDR2 are SSHAT and FNYEAQ (reference sequence). The CDR3 has 12 residues. The CDR3 DNA follows: TGTGCTAGCAGCGCCGACCAAGAGACCCAGTACTTC. This gives the protein CASSADQETQYF.

This clonotype was counted once. The chain employs TRBV6-1 and TRBJ1-2, with D hard to call. The V and J ends lost 6 bases and 6 bases respectively, with 14 bases between them. Germline V gene lookup returns CDR1 MNHNS and CDR2 SASEGT. The CDR3 extends over 13 amino acids. The CDR3 here is CASSPGEGNGYTF. Here the CDR3 DNA reads TGTGCCAGCAGCCCCGGGGAAGGGAATGGCTACACCTTC.

This clonotype was seen a handful of times. The rearrangement joins TRBV20-1 to TRBJ1-2; the D is unclear. With 5 bases removed from V and 5 bases from J, the gap between germline ends came to 15 bases. The CDR3 has 13 residues. The germline V gene has CDR1 DFQATT and CDR2 SNEGSKA (reference sequence). In nucleotides, the CDR3 is TGCAGTGCTCCCGGGAACCTTGGGTATGGCTACACCTTC. Its translation: CSAPGNLGYGYTF.

This clonotype was observed a few times. The V call is TRBV19, the J call TRBJ2-7, with TRBD1 matching over 10 bases. This CDR3 comprises 15 residues. CDR1 is LNHDA, CDR2 SQIVND, per germline (reference sequence). V lost 2 bases and J lost 3; bases outside the gene matches: 4. The CDR3 region is CASSISGTGVYEQYF. The CDR3 region has the DNA TGTGCCAGTAGTATATCGGGGACAGGGGTCTACGAGCAGTACTTC.

There are a few counts of this clonotype. The chain links TRBV6-1 to TRBJ1-5, with D unresolved. Germline V gene data show CDR1 as MNHNS and CDR2 as SASEGT. Between the trimmed V and J ends, which lost 6 bases and 0 bases, there was a span of 15 bases. The CDR3 is 16 residues long. The CDR3 spells CASSPLVPYSNQPQHF. The DNA for the CDR3 is TGTGCCAGCAGCCCCCTAGTTCCGTATAGCAATCAGCCCCAGCATTTT.

The rearrangement joins TRBV19 to TRBJ1-1; D might be TRBD1 (5 bases). V was trimmed by 3 bases and J by 4 bases, leaving 9 bases between them. This CDR3 is built from 13 residues. CDR1 and CDR2 from the germline V gene are LNHDA and SQIVND (reference sequence). The CDR3 bases are TGTGCCAGTAGTATTGGGGGGACCACTGAAGCTTTCTTT. Amino acid sequence: CASSIGGTTEAFF.

This chain links TRBV20-1 with TRBJ1-1; no clear D gene. This CDR3 is built from 12 residues. Trimming removed 5 bases from V and 6 bases from J, with 13 bases in between. The germline gives CDR1 DFQATT, CDR2 SNEGSKA (reference sequence). CDR3: CSALFVQAEAFF. CDR3 nucleotide sequence: TGCAGTGCTTTGTTCGTCCAGGCTGAAGCTTTCTTT.

The table lists this clonotype with a few counts. The chain combines TRBV20-1 with TRBJ1-5; weak D call: TRBD1 (6 bases). The CDR3 contains 14 residues. The V gene's germline CDR1 is DFQATT and CDR2 SNEGSKA (reference sequence). Trimming stripped 3 bases from V and 4 bases from J, with 13 bases between. Written as DNA, the CDR3 is TGCAGTGCTAGCACCAGGGGTGGGAATCAGCCCCAGCATTTT. Protein product: CSASTRGGNQPQHF.

The J gene is TRBJ1-2, the V gene TRBV30; D unclear. The CDR3 loop spans 12 amino acids. V shed 4 bases and J shed 5 bases, with 11 bases lying between them. Germline V gene data show CDR1 as GTSNPN and CDR2 as SVGIG (reference sequence). The CDR3 DNA reads TGTGCCTGGACGGGGAGGCAATATGGCTACACCTTC. It translates to CAWTGRQYGYTF.